This TCR beta chain emerged from a study of blood T cells in healthy people across ages. Isolating PBMCs gave at least 6 million of these cells per sample. Germline values: CDR1 SGHTA, CDR2 FQGNSA. This CDR3 comprises 17 residues. Trimming stripped 0 bases from V and 3 bases from J, with 14 bases between. With regard to this clonotype: Its matching antigen is unknown.

Then a second PCR, running roughly 7 to 11 cycles, was carried out with a sample-barcoded 5' primer and a J-beta primer mix. Researchers report that a template-switch adaptor with 12 random nucleotides tagged each cDNA molecule. Every sample produced at least 3 million CDR3-containing paired-end reads. TCRdb re-called the 5' RACE reads through MiXCR, storing one row per CDR3 protein. The repertoire holds roughly 900,000 distinct CDR3 sequences, about 48% seen once, with roughly 13% in the top ten. Findings and caveats of the study: A conclusive naive versus antigen-experienced comparison was prevented by the unsorted PBMCs.

Sequencing was carried out using blood. The chain recombines TRBV7-2 with TRBJ1-4; D remains ambiguous. This receptor was identified in a man younger than 45 in good health. The CDR3 DNA follows: TGTGCCAGCAGCTTAGCCGGTCGGGTGGTGGCTAATGAAAAACTGTTTTTT. It is translated as CASSLAGRVVANEKLFF.